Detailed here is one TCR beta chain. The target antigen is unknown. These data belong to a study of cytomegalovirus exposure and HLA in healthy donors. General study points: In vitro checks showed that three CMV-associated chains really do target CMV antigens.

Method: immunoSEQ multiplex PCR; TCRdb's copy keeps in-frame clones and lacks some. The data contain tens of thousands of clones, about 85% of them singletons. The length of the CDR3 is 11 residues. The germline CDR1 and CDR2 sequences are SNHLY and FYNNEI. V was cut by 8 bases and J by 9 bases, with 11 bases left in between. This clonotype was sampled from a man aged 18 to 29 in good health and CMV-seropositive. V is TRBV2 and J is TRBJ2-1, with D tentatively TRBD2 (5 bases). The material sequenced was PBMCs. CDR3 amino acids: CASAYEGEQFF. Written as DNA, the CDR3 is TGTGCCAGCGCCTACGAGGGTGAGCAGTTCTTC.